These T cell receptor beta chains were read from a single sample in a study of graft-versus-host responses after intestinal transplantation. The antigens of these receptors remain unknown. The data were produced by immunoSEQ multiplex PCR, yet TCRdb's version contains in-frame clones alone and is incomplete. The sample shows fewer than 65,000 clones, more than 70% of them seen only once. The sequencing used unstimulated CD4+ T cells sorted from spleen or lymph node cells, collected before transplant. These receptors all stem from a human donor who was the organ donor for an intestinal transplant. CDR3s include the opening cysteine and the closing phenylalanine or tryptophan. A D gene is named only where the DNA matches it firmly. Expanded clones are given a class, and other clones once, few, many or no size at all.

clone size	D gene	V gene	J gene	CDR3 length	CDR3 protein	CDR3 DNA
.	TRBD2	TRBV5-6	TRBJ2-7	15	CASSLWERESYEQYF	TGTGCCAGCAGCTTGTGGGAGCGGGAGTCGTACGAGCAGTACTTC
.	TRBD2	TRBV19	TRBJ2-2	15	CASNPGLASAGELFF	TGTGCCAGTAACCCGGGACTAGCTTCAGCCGGGGAGCTGTTTTTT
.	TRBD2	TRBV9	TRBJ2-4	19	CAYPKSSGDEYLAKNIQYF	TGTGCCTATCCCAAAAGTAGCGGGGACGAATATCTAGCCAAAAACATTCAGTACTTC
.	TRBD2	TRBV5-1	TRBJ2-2	15	CASSLEGPGGGELFF	TGCGCCAGCAGCTTGGAGGGACCGGGAGGCGGGGAGCTGTTTTTT
.	TRBD1	TRBV6-5	TRBJ1-2	15	CASSYSTGRGNGYTF	TGTGCCAGCAGTTACTCGACGGGCAGGGGGAATGGCTACACCTTC
.	.	TRBV29-1	TRBJ2-1	13	CSVIVGSYNEQFF	TGCAGCGTTATTGTCGGGTCCTACAATGAGCAGTTCTTC
.	.	TRBV11-3	TRBJ2-1	11	CASLCRGPGFF	TGTGCCAGCCTATGTAGAGGGCCTGGATTCTTC
.	TRBD2	TRBV11-2	TRBJ2-6	18	CASSIRTSGSSGANVLTF	TGTGCCAGCAGCATTCGAACTAGCGGGAGCTCTGGGGCCAACGTCCTGACTTTC
.	TRBD2	TRBV5-4	TRBJ2-3	15	CASSLLASGRDTQYF	TGTGCCAGCAGCTTGCTTGCTAGCGGGAGAGATACGCAGTATTTT
.	TRBD1	TRBV4-2	TRBJ1-1	17	CASSLRTGGVLGSEAFF	TGTGCCAGCAGCCTCCGGACAGGGGGCGTTCTAGGGTCTGAAGCTTTCTTT
.	.	TRBV6-1	TRBJ1-1	13	CASSTGGAAEAFF	TGTGCCAGCAGTACGGGAGGGGCGGCTGAAGCTTTCTTT
.	.	TRBV19	TRBJ1-5	17	CASSNRGGLLVNQPQHF	TGTGCCAGTAGTAATCGGGGTGGACTTTTGGTCAATCAGCCCCAGCATTTT
.	.	TRBV4-1	TRBJ2-7	14	CASSQTQGRNEQYF	TGCGCCAGCAGCCAAACGCAGGGAAGGAACGAGCAGTACTTC
few	TRBD1	TRBV30	TRBJ1-1	14	CAWTGDRRNTEAFF	TGTGCCTGGACAGGGGACAGACGAAACACTGAAGCTTTCTTT
.	.	TRBV28	TRBJ2-2	16	CASSLIPGGAPGELFF	TGTGCCAGCAGTTTGATCCCGGGGGGCGCGCCCGGGGAGCTGTTTTTT
once	.	TRBV9	TRBJ2-2	18	CASSADLDSDLWTGELFF	TGTGCCAGCAGCGCTGATTTGGACTCCGATCTTTGGACCGGGGAGCTGTTTTTT
.	.	TRBV14	TRBJ1-4	16	CASSQVSGRFNEKLFF	TGTGCCAGCAGCCAAGTCAGCGGGAGATTTAATGAAAAACTGTTTTTT
.	.	TRBV18	TRBJ1-3	16	CASSPFQGSSGNTIYF	TGTGCCAGCTCACCTTTCCAGGGTAGCTCTGGAAACACCATATATTTT
.	TRBD2	TRBV28	TRBJ2-7	15	CASSPGTSGSREQYF	TGTGCCAGCAGTCCTGGGACTAGCGGGAGTCGCGAGCAGTACTTC
.	TRBD1	TRBV27	TRBJ2-2	16	CASRPPGQGFPGELFF	TGTGCCAGCAGACCCCCGGGACAGGGTTTTCCCGGGGAGCTGTTTTTT
.	.	TRBV18	TRBJ1-1	14	CASSFAGTPIFAFF	TGTGCCAGCTCATTTGCCGGGACACCCATTTTTGCTTTCTTT
.	TRBD1	TRBV5-1	TRBJ1-5	14	CASSSGQGAEPQHF	TGCGCCAGCAGCTCGGGACAGGGGGCTGAGCCCCAGCATTTT
.	TRBD2	TRBV2	TRBJ2-3	14	CASRHTSGTDTQYF	TGTGCCAGCAGACATACTAGCGGCACAGATACGCAGTATTTT
.	.	TRBV28	TRBJ2-4	14	CASSLQGAKNIQYF	TGTGCCAGCAGTTTACAGGGGGCCAAAAACATTCAGTACTTC
.	TRBD1	TRBV7-3	TRBJ1-3	17	CASSSPGQGKAGNTIYF	TGTGCCAGCAGCTCTCCGGGACAGGGAAAAGCTGGAAACACCATATATTTT
.	TRBD1	TRBV6-1	TRBJ2-7	13	CASDGQGGYEQYF	TGTGCCAGCGACGGACAGGGAGGCTACGAGCAGTACTTC
.	TRBD2	TRBV30	TRBJ2-7	14	CAWSVGLAGNEQYF	TGTGCCTGGAGTGTCGGACTAGCGGGAAACGAGCAGTACTTC
.	.	TRBV5-1	TRBJ2-1	16	CASSLAGSTFGNEQFF	TGCGCCAGCAGCTTGGCCGGGTCTACCTTTGGGAATGAGCAGTTCTTC
.	.	TRBV4-3	TRBJ1-1	15	CASSQESGGFTEAFF	TGCGCCAGCAGCCAAGAGTCCGGGGGTTTCACTGAAGCTTTCTTT
.	.	TRBV6-6	TRBJ2-7	14	CASSLRASTYEQYF	TGTGCCAGCAGCTTGAGGGCGTCAACCTACGAGCAGTACTTC
.	TRBD2	TRBV30	TRBJ2-2	17	CAWSASGLAGYTGELFF	TGTGCCTGGAGTGCATCGGGACTAGCGGGATACACCGGGGAGCTGTTTTTT